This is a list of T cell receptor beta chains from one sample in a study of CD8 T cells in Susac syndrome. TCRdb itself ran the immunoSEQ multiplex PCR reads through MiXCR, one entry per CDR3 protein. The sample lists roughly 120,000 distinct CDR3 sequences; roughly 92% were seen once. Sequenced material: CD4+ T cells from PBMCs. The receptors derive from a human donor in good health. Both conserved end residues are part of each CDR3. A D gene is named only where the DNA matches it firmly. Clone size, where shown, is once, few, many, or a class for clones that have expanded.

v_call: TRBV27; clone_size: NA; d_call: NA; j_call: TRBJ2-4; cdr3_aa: CASSPRMIAKNIQYF; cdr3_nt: TGTGCCAGCAGTCCCCGTATGATAGCCAAAAACATTCAGTACTTC
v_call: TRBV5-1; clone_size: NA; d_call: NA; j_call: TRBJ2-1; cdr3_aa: CASSKVLAAGDEQFF; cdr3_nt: TGCGCCAGCAGCAAGGTGTTAGCGGCAGGGGATGAGCAGTTCTTC
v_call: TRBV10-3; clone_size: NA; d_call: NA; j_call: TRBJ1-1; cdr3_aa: CAIRGDTEAFF; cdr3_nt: TGTGCCATTCGGGGAGACACTGAAGCTTTCTTT
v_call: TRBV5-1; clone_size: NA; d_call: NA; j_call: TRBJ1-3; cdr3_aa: CASSLGAAGNTIYF; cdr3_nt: TGCGCCAGCAGCTTGGGAGCAGCTGGAAACACCATATATTTT
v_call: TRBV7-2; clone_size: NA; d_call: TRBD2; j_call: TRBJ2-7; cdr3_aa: CASSLGLAGSYEQYF; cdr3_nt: TGTGCCAGCAGCTTAGGGCTAGCGGGATCCTACGAGCAGTACTTC
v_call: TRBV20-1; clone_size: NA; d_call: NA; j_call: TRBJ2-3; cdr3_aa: CSVTLADRASDTQYF; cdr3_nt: TGCAGTGTTACTCTCGCCGATCGGGCCTCAGATACGCAGTATTTT
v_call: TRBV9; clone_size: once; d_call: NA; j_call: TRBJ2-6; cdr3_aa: CASSPTVDSGANVLTF; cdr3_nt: TGTGCCAGCAGCCCGACTGTGGACAGCGGGGCCAACGTCCTGACTTTC
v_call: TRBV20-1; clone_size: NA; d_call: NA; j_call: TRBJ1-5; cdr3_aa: CSARGVGNQPQHF; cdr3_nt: TGCAGTGCTAGGGGGGTGGGTAATCAGCCCCAGCATTTT
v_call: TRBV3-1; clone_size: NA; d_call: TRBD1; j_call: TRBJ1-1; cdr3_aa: CASSQPLQGAMDTEAFF; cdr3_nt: TGTGCCAGCAGCCAACCGCTACAGGGGGCGATGGACACTGAAGCTTTCTTT
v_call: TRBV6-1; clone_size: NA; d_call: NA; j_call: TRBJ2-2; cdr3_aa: CASSTGRDTGPGELFF; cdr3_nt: TGTGCCAGCAGTACGGGAAGGGACACGGGTCCCGGGGAGCTGTTTTTT
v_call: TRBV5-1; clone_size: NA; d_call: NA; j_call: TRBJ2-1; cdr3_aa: CASSLGQATLMDEQFF; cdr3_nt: TGCGCCAGCAGCTTGGGACAGGCCACCCTCATGGATGAGCAGTTCTTC
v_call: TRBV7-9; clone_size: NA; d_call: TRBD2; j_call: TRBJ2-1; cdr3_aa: CASSPRVLAGGNYNEQFF; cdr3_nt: TGTGCCAGCAGCCCACGAGTACTAGCGGGAGGGAATTACAATGAGCAGTTCTTC
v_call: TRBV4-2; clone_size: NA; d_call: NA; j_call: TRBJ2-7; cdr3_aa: CASSQDRSGVTSYEQYF; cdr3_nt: TGTGCCAGCAGCCAAGATAGGTCGGGAGTGACCTCCTACGAGCAGTACTTC
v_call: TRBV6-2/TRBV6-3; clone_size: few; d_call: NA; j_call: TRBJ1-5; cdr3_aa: CASAGSNQPQHF; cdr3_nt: TGTGCCAGCGCTGGAAGCAATCAGCCCCAGCATTTT
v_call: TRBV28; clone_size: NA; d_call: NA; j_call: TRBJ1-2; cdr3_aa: CASRKTSNYGYTF; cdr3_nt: TGTGCCAGCAGAAAGACCTCAAACTATGGCTACACCTTC
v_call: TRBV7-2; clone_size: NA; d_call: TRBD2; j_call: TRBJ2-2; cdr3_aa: CASSSLAGMFGELFF; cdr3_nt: TGTGCCAGCAGCTCATTAGCGGGAATGTTCGGGGAGCTGTTTTTT
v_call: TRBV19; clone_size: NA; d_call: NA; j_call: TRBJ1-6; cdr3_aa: CASSIPGTNSPLHF; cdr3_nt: TGTGCCAGTAGTATTCCGGGGACTAATTCACCCCTCCACTTT
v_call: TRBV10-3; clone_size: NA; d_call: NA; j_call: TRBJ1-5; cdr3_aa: CAISESRRDGQPQHF; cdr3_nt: TGTGCCATCAGTGAGTCCCGCAGGGACGGCCAGCCCCAGCATTTT